Listed below are T cell receptor beta chains from one sample, sequenced in a study of T-cell memory formation after mild COVID-19. TCRdb reanalysed the 5' RACE reads using MiXCR and keeps one entry per CDR3 protein. Among around 310,000 distinct CDR3 sequences, roughly an eighth were seen once, and the ten largest hold approximately 22%. Sequenced sample: PBMCs or a T cell subset sorted from them (not recorded which). Every receptor here comes from a man between 18 and 29 years old who had mild COVID-19 (a few samples of this study predate the infection). Cell type and time point are not known. CDR3s include the opening cysteine and the closing phenylalanine or tryptophan. The D gene is left open where the match is weak. Expanded clones get a size class; other rows say once, few or many, or leave the size out.

j_call clone_size d_call v_call cdr3_aa cdr3_nt
TRBJ2-4 NA NA TRBV15 CATSRDAGGQKNIQYF TGTGCCACCAGCAGAGATGCTGGAGGACAGAAAAACATTCAGTACTTC
TRBJ1-6 NA TRBD1 TRBV10-3 CAISPPGGNSPLHF TGTGCCATCTCTCCCCCAGGGGGGAATTCACCCCTCCACTTT
TRBJ2-6 NA NA TRBV7-8 CASSLPRRYSGANVLTF TGTGCCAGCAGCTTACCCCGACGGTACTCTGGGGCCAACGTCCTGACTTTC
TRBJ2-3 few NA TRBV12-3/TRBV12-4 CASSFLLSDTQYF TGTGCCAGCAGTTTTCTACTATCAGATACGCAGTATTTT
TRBJ2-7 NA NA TRBV27 CASRPDFAGEQYF TGTGCCAGCAGGCCGGACTTCGCCGGCGAGCAGTACTTC
TRBJ1-1 few NA TRBV10-3 CAISELLQTEAFF TGTGCCATCAGTGAGTTGTTGCAGACTGAAGCTTTCTTT
TRBJ2-1 few NA TRBV28 CASSSLVAGSYNEQFF TGTGCCAGCAGTTCCTTAGTGGCCGGCTCCTACAATGAGCAGTTCTTC
TRBJ1-1 NA NA TRBV18 CASSPWTRGGEAFF TGTGCCAGCTCACCGTGGACGCGGGGTGGTGAAGCTTTCTTT
TRBJ2-1 many TRBD2 TRBV6-6 CASSRTLAGEYNEQFF TGTGCCAGCAGTCGGACCCTAGCGGGGGAGTACAATGAGCAGTTCTTC
TRBJ2-5 few NA TRBV20-1 CSARDPSRAPQETQYF TGCAGTGCTAGAGATCCATCGCGGGCCCCCCAAGAGACCCAGTACTTC
TRBJ2-3 NA TRBD2 TRBV7-2 CASSLVAGGDTQYF TGTGCCAGCAGCTTAGTAGCGGGGGGGGATACGCAGTATTTT
TRBJ2-2 NA NA TRBV2 CASSEANQGSGELFF TGTGCCAGCAGTGAAGCCAATCAGGGGTCCGGGGAGCTGTTTTTT
TRBJ1-2 many NA TRBV5-1 CASSVTSGGRGYTF TGCGCCAGCAGCGTAACATCGGGGGGCCGTGGCTACACCTTC
TRBJ2-7 few NA TRBV12-3/TRBV12-4 CASSFTGNSYEQYF TGTGCCAGCAGCTTTACTGGTAACTCCTACGAGCAGTACTTC
TRBJ2-5 few TRBD2 TRBV12-3/TRBV12-4 CASSLSWGGGQETQYF TGTGCCAGCAGTTTATCCTGGGGGGGGGGGCAAGAGACCCAGTACTTC
TRBJ2-5 NA TRBD1 TRBV20-1 CSATKGQGVLLYF TGCAGTGCTACCAAAGGACAGGGCGTTCTCCTCTACTTC
TRBJ2-5 few TRBD2 TRBV20-1 CSVGAGGKETQYF TGCAGTGTTGGAGCGGGGGGGAAAGAGACCCAGTACTTC
TRBJ2-2 NA NA TRBV30 CAWSVHGAGELFF TGTGCCTGGAGTGTACATGGGGCCGGGGAGCTGTTTTTT
TRBJ2-2 few TRBD1 TRBV5-5 CASSSTGTDNTGELFF TGTGCCAGCAGCTCAACCGGGACAGACAACACCGGGGAGCTGTTTTTT
TRBJ1-1 NA NA TRBV21-1 CASSKDPRRRSTEAFF TGTGCCAGCAGCAAGGATCCTCGGCGGAGGAGCACTGAAGCTTTCTTT
TRBJ1-2 few TRBD1 TRBV7-8 CASSLASRGDRGGYTF TGTGCCAGCAGCTTAGCGAGTAGGGGGGACAGGGGAGGCTACACCTTC
TRBJ2-1 NA NA TRBV20-1 CSAAGYVANEQFF TGCAGTGCCGCAGGGTACGTTGCCAATGAGCAGTTCTTC